This TCR beta chain was identified in a study of CD8 T cells in ankylosing spondylitis. Regarding the study as a whole: As for the disease-linked clones, they showed a CD8+ phenotype and occurred at relatively low frequencies in peripheral blood. Several of the motif variants were reported before in synovial fluid and blood from reactive arthritis. Disease-linked clones were reportedly significantly enriched in matched ankylosing spondylitis synovial fluid.

TCRdb re-analysed the 5' RACE reads in MiXCR, keeping a single row per CDR3 protein. The sample lists about 220,000 distinct CDR3 sequences, more than 25% occurring once. This clonotype was detected ten times or more. Antigen specificity is unknown. This CDR3 comprises 11 residues. The germline V gene has CDR1 SQVTM and CDR2 ANQGSEA. V was shortened by 3 bases and J by 8 bases, with 8 bases between the two germline ends. The TCR originated in a male donor with ankylosing spondylitis or in good health (not recorded which). Sequences were obtained from blood, either unsorted or a sorted T cell fraction (not recorded which). This chain joins TRBV29-1 and TRBJ2-1, with D tentatively TRBD2 (5 bases). CDR3 loop: CSVDEGHEQFF. The CDR3, as DNA: TGCAGCGTTGACGAGGGCCATGAGCAGTTCTTC.